These 14 T cell receptor beta chains were sequenced from one sample in a study of beta chain features in type 1 diabetes. Expressed TCRB transcripts were sequenced, since all the RNA that had been isolated was reverse transcribed. Sequencing used immunoSEQ multiplex PCR; TCRdb keeps in-frame clones, though not all of them. The repertoire includes just over 150,000 clones, roughly 11% of them detected once, and 2% to 2.5% sits in the top ten. Sequencing was performed on central memory CD4+ T cells from blood. Receptors were obtained from a young man in good health.

Only a few counts were recorded for this clone. The chain is built from TRBV29-1 and TRBJ2-5, with D unresolved. Trimming took 4 bases from V and 1 from J, leaving 10 bases between them. CDR3 length equals 13 residues. The V gene's germline CDR1 is SQVTM and CDR2 ANQGSEA. This CDR3 reads CSVGGRAQETQYF. The CDR3 nucleotides read TGCAGCGTTGGGGGAAGAGCCCAAGAGACCCAGTACTTC.

The chain has TRBV5-1 and TRBJ2-7; D unclear. The CDR3 is 12 residues long. Looked up from germline, CDR1 is SGHRS and CDR2 is YFSETQ. Trimming left V 2 bases short and J 3 bases short, with 6 bases between. The CDR3: CASSLQDYEQYF. The CDR3 DNA follows: TGCGCCAGCAGCTTACAAGACTACGAGCAGTACTTC.

This clone was seen a few times. The CDR3 DNA is TGTGCCAGCAGCTTGAGGACAGCGAACACCGGGGAGCTGTTTTTT. Translation gives CASSLRTANTGELFF. The rearrangement uses TRBV7-2 and TRBJ2-2; tentatively, D is TRBD1 (6 bases). CDR1 SGHTA and CDR2 FQGNSA come from the germline V gene. V was shortened by 3 bases and J by 0 bases, with 8 bases between the two germline ends. The CDR3 length is 15 residues.

V usage is TRBV6-5 and J usage is TRBJ2-1; 10 nucleotides line up with TRBD2. V trimming: 7 bases; J trimming: 1 base; junction bases outside the gene matches: 4. There are 15 residues in the CDR3. Germline assignment: CDR1 MNHEY and CDR2 SVGAGI. CDR3 sequence: CASKEAGGSYNEQFF. The CDR3 DNA sequence: TGTGCCAGCAAGGAAGCGGGAGGGTCCTACAATGAGCAGTTCTTC.

The V and J genes are TRBV6-1 and TRBJ1-1, with D hard to call. The V gene's germline CDR1 is MNHNS and CDR2 SASEGT. The CDR3 is 13 residues long. V was clipped by 5 bases and J by 0 bases, with 7 bases between them. CDR3 region: CASSTSLNTEAFF. CDR3 sequence (DNA): TGTGCCAGCAGTACAAGTTTGAACACTGAAGCTTTCTTT.

The chain uses TRBV5-1 and TRBJ1-4; D gene ambiguous. In germline, CDR1 is SGHRS, CDR2 YFSETQ. CDR3 length: 14 amino acids. With 4 bases removed from V and 0 bases from J, the gap between germline ends came to 7 bases. CDR3 residues: CASSVEATNEKLFF. CDR3 nucleotides: TGCGCCAGCAGCGTGGAGGCAACTAATGAAAAACTGTTTTTT.

This clone was observed a handful of times. This chain connects TRBV6-6 to TRBJ2-3, with D unresolved. Germline values: CDR1 MNHNY, CDR2 SVGAGI (reference sequence). With 2 bases removed from V and 1 base from J, the gap between germline ends came to 7 bases. The CDR3 loop spans 14 amino acids. The CDR3 is CASSYPGGTDTQYF. In nucleotides, the CDR3 is TGTGCCAGCAGTTACCCGGGCGGCACAGATACGCAGTATTTT.

This clone was seen a handful of times. The rearrangement links TRBV30 to TRBJ1-2; no definite D call. The V gene's germline CDR1 is GTSNPN and CDR2 SVGIG (reference sequence). CDR3 length: 14 amino acids. Trimming pared 0 bases from V and 5 bases from J, leaving 13 bases between. CDR3 loop: CAWSVDKGFYGYTF. The CDR3 DNA reads as TGTGCCTGGAGTGTAGACAAGGGATTTTATGGCTACACCTTC.

There are a few counts of this clone. The V gene is TRBV7-9, the J gene TRBJ2-7; TRBD1 agrees at 7 bases. CDR1 and CDR2 from the germline V gene are SEHNR and FQNEAQ (reference sequence). The length of the CDR3 is 12 residues. V trimming: 1 base; J trimming: 10 bases; junction bases outside the gene matches: 4. The CDR3 loop reads CASSLGRQGQYF. CDR3 coding DNA: TGTGCCAGCAGCTTAGGCCGACAGGGACAGTACTTC.

This clone was seen only a few times. V gene TRBV5-1 combines with J gene TRBJ1-5; the D gene is possibly TRBD1 (6 bases). CDR3 length equals 13 residues. V was trimmed by 9 bases and J by 9 bases, leaving 19 bases between them. Germline-derived CDR1 and CDR2 are SGHRS and YFSETQ. The CDR3 loop is CAKADRSVWPQHF. The CDR3 nucleotides are TGCGCCAAAGCCGACAGGTCGGTCTGGCCCCAGCATTTT.

This clone was seen a handful of times. The chain combines TRBV4-1 with TRBJ1-2, with D possibly matching TRBD1 (5 bases). Germline CDR1 is MGHRA and CDR2 is YSYEKL. The CDR3 has 13 amino acids. The ends were cut back, 4 bases at V and 7 bases at J, with 13 bases in the middle. CDR3 in amino acids: CASSLQGLSGYTF. DNA for the CDR3: TGCGCCAGCAGCCTCCAGGGCCTCAGTGGCTACACCTTC.

V gene TRBV7-9 combines with J gene TRBJ2-4; unclear D gene. The CDR3 consists of 17 residues. Trimming pared 4 bases from V and 0 bases from J, leaving 16 bases between. Per germline, CDR1 SEHNR and CDR2 FQNEAQ (reference sequence). The CDR3 loop reads CASSSGRSSLAKNIQYF. In DNA form, the CDR3 reads TGTGCCAGCAGCTCCGGAAGGAGTTCGCTAGCCAAAAACATTCAGTACTTC.

This CDR3 is CASSTRLANTGELFF. CDR3 DNA: TGTGCCAGCAGCACAAGACTAGCCAACACCGGGGAGCTGTTTTTT. This chain joins TRBV7-2 and TRBJ2-2; 7 bases map to TRBD2. The V segment lost 5 bases and the J segment 2 bases; nucleotides outside the gene matches: 5. CDR3 length: 15 residues. The germline gives CDR1 SGHTA, CDR2 FQGNSA.

This clone was seen only a few times. V usage is TRBV18 and J usage is TRBJ2-6; no clear D. The germline V and J ends were trimmed by 5 bases and 4 bases, with 12 bases remaining between them. Germline CDR1 KGHSH, CDR2 LQKENI. This CDR3 has 15 amino acids. As DNA, the CDR3 is TGTGCCAGCTCAGCGTGGGATAGGGGGGCCAACGTCCTGACTTTC. This translates into CASSAWDRGANVLTF.